The sequence of this TCR beta chain was determined in a study of graft-versus-host responses after intestinal transplantation. Study details: The recipients all started with anti-thymocyte globulin induction and then took tacrolimus and steroids for about three years. Notes on the study in general: Levels of circulating GvH clones at their peak were associated with early post-transplant HvG declines. Researchers found GvH clones in recipient marrow, and some showed up first in ileum or blood.

Sequencing used immunoSEQ multiplex PCR; TCRdb keeps in-frame clones, though not all of them. The sample records roughly 110,000 clones, roughly 87% being singletons. Trimming left V 9 bases short and J 0 bases short, with 16 bases between. This CDR3 region has 15 residues. The germline V gene has CDR1 LNHDA and CDR2 SQIVND (reference sequence). This clone was found a few times. Its cognate antigen is unknown. This receptor was obtained from a human donor who was the organ donor for an intestinal transplant. Source: unstimulated CD4+ T cells sorted from spleen or lymph node cells, taken before transplant. The chain employs TRBV19 and TRBJ2-3; TRBD2 might be the D (6 bases). In nucleotides, the CDR3 is TGTGCCAGCCCGCAGGGCGGGAATAGCACAGATACGCAGTATTTT. Protein: CASPQGGNSTDTQYF.